This passage covers 9 T cell receptor beta chains from one sample sequenced in a study of blood T cell repertoires in COVID-19. This table comes from immunoSEQ multiplex PCR, and its TCRdb copy is limited to in-frame clones, with some not included. In the table there are around 200,000 clones, around 88% of which are singletons. The sample was PBMCs or T cells enriched from blood (not recorded which). These receptors all come from a woman aged 25 to 45 who had been exposed to COVID-19.

The V gene is TRBV30, the J gene TRBJ1-3, with no clear D. The CDR3 has 16 residues. The V gene's germline CDR1 is GTSNPN and CDR2 SVGIG (reference sequence). Trimming removed 0 bases from V and 2 bases from J, with 14 bases in between. The CDR3 sequence is CAWSVRRERAGNTIYF. As DNA, the CDR3 is TGTGCCTGGAGTGTAAGGAGGGAAAGGGCTGGAAACACCATATATTTT.

The chain uses TRBV2 and TRBJ1-1; 10 bases line up with TRBD1. Germline V lookup: CDR1 SNHLY, CDR2 FYNNEI. The CDR3 contains 14 residues. V was clipped by 6 bases and J by 5 bases; unmatched bases: 6. CDR3: CASRGQGMGTEAFF. CDR3 sequence (DNA): TGTGCCAGCAGGGGACAGGGGATGGGTACTGAAGCTTTCTTT.

The rearrangement joins TRBV7-2 to TRBJ2-3, with a possible D match to TRBD1 (5 bases). From germline, CDR1 is SGHTA and CDR2 FQGNSA. The CDR3 runs to 13 residues. V lost 4 bases, J lost 6 bases, and 11 bases lay in between. DNA for the CDR3: TGTGCCAGCAGCTCACAAGGGGTGGATACGCAGTATTTT. This translates into CASSSQGVDTQYF. Full variable domain (missing parts from reference TRBV7-2 and TRBJ2-3): GAGVSQSPSNKVTEKGKDVELRCDPISGHTALYWYRQSLGQGLEFLIYFQGNSAPDKSGLPSDRFSAERTGGSVSTLTIQRTQQEDSAVYLCASSSQGVDTQYFGPGTRLTVL.

The chain links TRBV28 to TRBJ2-7, with 7 bases matching TRBD2. The CDR3 contains 16 residues. Per germline, CDR1 MDHEN and CDR2 SYDVKM. V shed 8 bases and J 3 bases; nucleotides not matched to a gene: 16. CDR3 protein: CASSPRRWGGSYEQYF. DNA of the CDR3: TGTGCCAGCTCACCTCGGAGGTGGGGCGGGAGCTACGAGCAGTACTTC.

V and J are TRBV11-2 and TRBJ2-7; weak D call: TRBD2 (5 bases). V lost 5 bases to trimming and J lost 2 bases, with 13 bases between them. Germline CDR1 SGHAT, CDR2 FQNNGV. The CDR3 has 14 residues. CDR3 DNA: TGTGCCAGCAGCCAACTGACGGAGGCCTACGAGCAGTACTTC. Its translation: CASSQLTEAYEQYF.

The rearrangement uses TRBV19 and TRBJ1-5; 7 nucleotides align to TRBD1. This CDR3 has 15 amino acids. After removal of 3 bases from V and 3 bases from J, the junction contained 5 bases not matched to a gene. Germline-derived CDR1 and CDR2 are LNHDA and SQIVND (reference sequence). The CDR3 coding sequence is TGTGCCAGTAGTATCCAGGGGGACCTCAATCAGCCCCAGCATTTT. Translated: CASSIQGDLNQPQHF.

This chain joins TRBV27 and TRBJ2-4; no firm D call. Between the trimmed V and J ends, which lost 3 bases and 0 bases, there was a span of 9 bases. CDR1 is MNHEY, CDR2 SMNVEV, per germline (reference sequence). The CDR3 is made up of 15 amino acids. The CDR3 region is CASSFGIPAKNIQYF. Written as DNA, the CDR3 is TGTGCCAGCAGTTTTGGCATCCCAGCCAAAAACATTCAGTACTTC.

The chain links TRBV7-9 to TRBJ1-4; TRBD1 matches 9 bases. The ends lost 4 bases at V and 10 bases at J; junction bases unmatched: 4. The CDR3 has 13 amino acids. Germline V gene data show CDR1 as SEHNR and CDR2 as FQNEAQ (reference sequence). CDR3 protein: CASSSGQGRKLFF. CDR3 DNA sequence: TGTGCCAGCAGCTCGGGACAGGGCCGAAAACTGTTTTTT.

The V call is TRBV7-3, the J call TRBJ2-2, with D possibly being TRBD2 (5 bases). The CDR3 length is 16 residues. V lost 1 base to trimming and J lost 6 bases, with 15 bases between them. CDR1 and CDR2 from the germline V gene are SGHTA and FQGTGA. Written as DNA, the CDR3 is TGTGCCAGCAGCTTAATCCTAGCCGATTTGCCCGGGGAGCTGTTTTTT. This translates into CASSLILADLPGELFF. The variable domain in full, with the rest retrieved from reference TRBV7-3 and TRBJ2-2, is GAGVSQTPSNKVTEKGKYVELRCDPISGHTALYWYRQSLGQGPEFLIYFQGTGAADDSGLPNDRFFAVRPEGSVSTLKIQRTERGDSAVYLCASSLILADLPGELFFGEGSRLTVL.